This is a list of T cell receptor beta chains from one sample in a study of T cells in localized non-small cell lung cancer. Assay: immunoSEQ multiplex PCR; the TCRdb copy retains only in-frame clones and omits some. The repertoire holds over 65,000 clones, with around 85% as singletons. Sequences were derived from peripheral blood, sampled before any cancer treatment. These receptors were obtained from a female donor of 60 years or more with stage I lung adenocarcinoma. Each CDR3 is given with its conserved first and last residue. D genes are given only for firm matches. The size entry is marked missing in some rows and otherwise reads once, few, many or a size class.

once	TRBV10-3	.	TRBJ2-3	CAISARSSTDTQYF	TGTGCCATCAGTGCGCGGTCTAGCACAGATACGCAGTATTTT
.	TRBV5-1	.	TRBJ2-5	CASSFRGQETQYF	TGCGCCAGCAGCTTTAGGGGTCAAGAGACCCAGTACTTC
.	TRBV19	.	TRBJ2-2	CASTSIGTGELFF	TGTGCCAGCACCTCCATTGGAACCGGGGAGCTGTTTTTT
.	TRBV11-2	.	TRBJ1-6	CASSSSGLINSPLHF	TGTGCCAGCAGCTCATCCGGCCTAATTAATTCACCCCTCCACTTT
.	TRBV5-4	.	TRBJ2-7	CASSSRDTLREQYF	TGTGCCAGCAGCTCTAGGGACACCTTGAGAGAGCAGTACTTC
.	TRBV19	.	TRBJ2-3	CASSLDLARTDTQYF	TGTGCCAGTAGTTTGGACTTAGCCCGCACAGATACGCAGTATTTT
.	TRBV19	TRBD1	TRBJ2-7	CASSRGVSGGTGYEQYF	TGTGCCAGTAGTAGGGGCGTGTCTGGCGGGACAGGATACGAGCAGTACTTC
.	TRBV4-3	TRBD2	TRBJ2-1	CASSQDLGREEQFF	TGCGCCAGCAGCCAAGACTTAGGGCGGGAGGAGCAGTTCTTC
.	TRBV19	.	TRBJ2-1	CASSIYGANNEQFF	TGTGCCAGTAGTATATACGGGGCAAACAATGAGCAGTTCTTC
.	TRBV10-3	.	TRBJ1-5	CAISVASNQPQHF	TGTGCCATCAGTGTGGCCAGCAATCAGCCCCAGCATTTT
.	TRBV6-5	TRBD2	TRBJ2-1	CASSWTSGYNEQFF	TGTGCCAGCAGCTGGACTAGCGGATACAATGAGCAGTTCTTC
.	TRBV19	TRBD1	TRBJ1-4	CASSAGTGNEKLFF	TGTGCCAGTAGTGCCGGGACAGGGAATGAAAAACTGTTTTTT
.	TRBV6-1	TRBD2	TRBJ2-7	CASSTGGNSYEQYF	TGTGCCAGCAGCACGGGGGGGAACTCCTACGAGCAGTACTTC
.	TRBV4-1	.	TRBJ2-1	CASSQDLNEQFF	TGCGCCAGCAGCCAAGATCTCAATGAGCAGTTCTTC
few	TRBV5-1	.	TRBJ2-5	CASSLNGGGGLETQYF	TGCGCCAGCAGCTTGAATGGGGGAGGAGGGTTAGAGACCCAGTACTTC
.	TRBV19	.	TRBJ2-1	CASSIVGRGDNEQFF	TGTGCCAGTAGTATAGTGGGCAGGGGGGACAATGAGCAGTTCTTC
.	TRBV6-5	TRBD1	TRBJ1-1	CASSTTGGKGEAFF	TGTGCCAGCAGCACGACAGGGGGCAAAGGTGAAGCTTTCTTT
.	TRBV12-5	.	TRBJ1-5	CASGLRTVMRSNQPQHF	TGTGCTAGTGGCCTAAGGACAGTTATGAGGAGCAATCAGCCCCAGCATTTT
.	TRBV19	.	TRBJ2-5	CASSPGARVAETQYF	TGTGCCAGTAGTCCAGGGGCTAGGGTGGCAGAGACCCAGTACTTC
once	TRBV29-1	.	TRBJ2-3	CSVEMLGTDTQYF	TGCAGCGTTGAAATGTTAGGCACAGATACGCAGTATTTT
once	TRBV6-1	.	TRBJ2-7	CANSDGRPEQYF	TGTGCCAACAGTGACGGACGTCCCGAGCAGTACTTC
.	TRBV18	TRBD1	TRBJ1-4	CASSRGTGNNEKLFF	TGTGCCAGCTCTCGTGGGACAGGGAATAATGAAAAACTGTTTTTT
.	TRBV28	TRBD2	TRBJ2-3	CASSSRTSGTSTDTQYF	TGTGCCAGCAGTTCCCGGACTAGCGGAACTAGCACAGATACGCAGTATTTT
.	TRBV11-3	.	TRBJ1-1	CASSLEWTEAFF	TGTGCCAGCAGCTTAGAATGGACTGAAGCTTTCTTT
.	TRBV5-1	.	TRBJ2-5	CASSPVVAVQETQYF	TGCGCCAGCAGCCCGGTGGTAGCGGTCCAAGAGACCCAGTACTTC
.	TRBV4-2	TRBD2	TRBJ2-7	CASSPVTSGGPYEQYF	TGTGCCAGCAGCCCGGTGACTAGCGGGGGGCCCTACGAGCAGTACTTC